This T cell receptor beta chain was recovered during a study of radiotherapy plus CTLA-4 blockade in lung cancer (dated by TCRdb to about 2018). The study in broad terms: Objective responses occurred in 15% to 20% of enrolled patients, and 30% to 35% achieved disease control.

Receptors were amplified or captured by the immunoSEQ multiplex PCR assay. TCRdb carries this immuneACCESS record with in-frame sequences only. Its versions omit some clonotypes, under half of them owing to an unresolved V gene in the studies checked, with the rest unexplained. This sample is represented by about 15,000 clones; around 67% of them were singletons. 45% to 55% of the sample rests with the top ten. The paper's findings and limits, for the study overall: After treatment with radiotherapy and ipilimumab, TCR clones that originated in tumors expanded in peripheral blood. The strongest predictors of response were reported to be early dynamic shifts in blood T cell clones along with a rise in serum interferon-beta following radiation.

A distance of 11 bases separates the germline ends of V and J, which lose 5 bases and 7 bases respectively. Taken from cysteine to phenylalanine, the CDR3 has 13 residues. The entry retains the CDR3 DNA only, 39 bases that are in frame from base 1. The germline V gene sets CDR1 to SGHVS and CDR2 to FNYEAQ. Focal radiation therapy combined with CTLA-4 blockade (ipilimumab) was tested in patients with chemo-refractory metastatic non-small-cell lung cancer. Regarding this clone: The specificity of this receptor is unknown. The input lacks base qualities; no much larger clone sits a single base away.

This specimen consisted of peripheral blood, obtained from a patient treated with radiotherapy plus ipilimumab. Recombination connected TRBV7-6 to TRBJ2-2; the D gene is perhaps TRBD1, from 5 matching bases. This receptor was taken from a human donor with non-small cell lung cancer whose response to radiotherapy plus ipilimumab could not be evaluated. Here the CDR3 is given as CASSPRGYGELFF. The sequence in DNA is TGTGCCAGCAGCCCTAGGGGTTACGGGGAGCTGTTTTTT.